Detailed here is one T cell receptor beta chain. The antigen remains undetermined. The data are from a study of CXCR3-negative and CXCR3-positive naive CD8 T cells. Regarding the study as a whole: Relative to memory CD8+ cells, whose diversity was much lower, both naive subsets had comparably high diversity.

TRB cDNA libraries were made by UMI-labeled 5' RACE. TCRdb processed the 5' RACE reads again and assigns one entry to each CDR3 protein, with no DNA. The ten top clones account for about 1.4%, within a sample of approximately 74,000 distinct CDR3 sequences. CDR3 length: 14 residues. The germline V gene has CDR1 DFQATT and CDR2 SNEGSKA (reference sequence). This clonotype originated in a human donor in good health. Some clones in this sample may be carry-over from other donors' samples. The material sequenced was naive CXCR3- CD8+ T cells from blood. Documented subset: CD45RO-CCR7+CD27+CD95- naive CD8+ T cells lacking CXCR3 (TNR3-). This rearrangement joins TRBV20-1 to TRBJ1-2; TCRdb proposes TRBD1, but this gene call is untestable without DNA. The CDR3 protein is CSARGTGRNYGYTF.